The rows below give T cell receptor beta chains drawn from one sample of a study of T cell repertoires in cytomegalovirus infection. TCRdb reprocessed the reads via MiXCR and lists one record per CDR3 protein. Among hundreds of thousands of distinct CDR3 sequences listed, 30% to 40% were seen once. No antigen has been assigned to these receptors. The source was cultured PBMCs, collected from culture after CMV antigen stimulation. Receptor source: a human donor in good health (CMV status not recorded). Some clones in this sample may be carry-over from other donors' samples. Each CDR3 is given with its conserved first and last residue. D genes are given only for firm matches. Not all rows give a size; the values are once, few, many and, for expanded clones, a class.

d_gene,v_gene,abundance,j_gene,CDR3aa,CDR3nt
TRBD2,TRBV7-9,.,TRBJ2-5,CASSPVAGETQYF,TGTGCCAGCAGCCCTGTAGCGGGGGAGACCCAGTACTTC
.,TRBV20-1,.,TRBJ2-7,CSARPVEQYF,TGCAGTGCTAGACCAGTCGAGCAGTACTTC
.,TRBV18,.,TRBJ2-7,CASSPGTTTYEQYF,TGTGCCAGCTCACCAGGGACAACTACCTACGAGCAGTACTTC
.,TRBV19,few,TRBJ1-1,CASRRGYTEAFF,TGTGCCAGTAGGAGAGGATACACTGAAGCTTTCTTT
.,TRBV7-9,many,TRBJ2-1,CASSRSGSYNEQFF,TGTGCCAGCAGCCGGAGTGGGTCCTACAATGAGCAGTTCTTC
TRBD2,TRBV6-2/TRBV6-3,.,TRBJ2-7,CASSYRTRQDEQYF,TGTGCCAGCAGTTACCGGACTAGGCAAGACGAGCAGTACTTC
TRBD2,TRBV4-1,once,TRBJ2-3,CASSQGLNVRNTQYF,TGCGCCAGCAGCCAGGGACTAAACGTCAGAAATACGCAGTATTTT
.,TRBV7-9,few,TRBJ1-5,CASSGNWDQPQHF,TGTGCCAGCAGCGGGAACTGGGATCAGCCCCAGCATTTT
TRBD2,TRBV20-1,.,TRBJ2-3,CSASGPGLATDTQYF,TGCAGTGCTAGTGGCCCCGGACTAGCGACAGATACGCAGTATTTT
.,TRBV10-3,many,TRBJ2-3,CAISVDGDTQYF,TGTGCCATCAGTGTGGATGGAGATACGCAGTATTTT
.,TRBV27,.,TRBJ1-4,CASSLWSAGKEKLFF,TGTGCCAGCAGTTTATGGAGTGCAGGGAAAGAAAAACTGTTTTTT
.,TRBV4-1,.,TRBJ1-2,CASSPMTGWEGGYTF,TGCGCCAGCAGCCCAATGACAGGATGGGAAGGTGGCTACACCTTC
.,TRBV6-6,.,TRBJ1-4,CASSRSGLGSEKLFF,TGTGCCAGCAGTCGATCAGGTCTGGGAAGTGAAAAACTGTTTTTT
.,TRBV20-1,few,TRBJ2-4,CSARTTGSKNIQYF,TGCAGTGCTAGAACCACAGGGTCCAAAAACATTCAGTACTTC
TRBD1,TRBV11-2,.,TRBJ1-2,CASRGAFGQGYLGYTF,TGTGCCAGCAGGGGCGCGTTTGGACAGGGGTATCTTGGCTACACCTTC
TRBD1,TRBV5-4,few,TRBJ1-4,CASSSIGQGGEKLFF,TGTGCCAGCAGCTCGATCGGACAGGGGGGTGAAAAACTGTTTTTT
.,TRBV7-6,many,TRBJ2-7,CASSPDPGVGSEQYF,TGTGCCAGCAGCCCGGACCCCGGAGTGGGGTCCGAGCAGTACTTC
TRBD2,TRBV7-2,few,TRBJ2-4,CASSLEPSGLAKNIQYF,TGTGCCAGCAGCTTAGAGCCTAGCGGATTAGCCAAAAACATTCAGTACTTC
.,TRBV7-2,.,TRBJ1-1,CASSPRTAAEAFF,TGTGCCAGCAGCCCCCGGACGGCGGCTGAAGCTTTCTTT
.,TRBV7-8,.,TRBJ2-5,CASSSGHQETQYF,TGTGCCAGCAGCTCGGGACACCAAGAGACCCAGTACTTC
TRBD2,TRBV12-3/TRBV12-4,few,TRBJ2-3,CASTVAGGRTDTQYF,TGTGCCAGCACCGTAGCGGGGGGGCGCACAGATACGCAGTATTTT
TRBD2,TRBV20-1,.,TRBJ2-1,CSARGLAVISYNEQFF,TGCAGTGCCAGGGGACTAGCGGTGATTTCCTACAATGAGCAGTTCTTC
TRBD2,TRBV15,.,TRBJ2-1,CATSDRTSGNFIGQFF,TGTGCCACCAGCGACAGGACTAGCGGGAATTTCATAGGGCAGTTCTTC
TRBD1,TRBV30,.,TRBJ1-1,CAWSVGQGTQAFF,TGTGCCTGGAGTGTAGGACAGGGGACTCAAGCTTTCTTT
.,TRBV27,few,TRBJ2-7,CASSFSGHHYEQYF,TGTGCCAGCAGTTTTTCCGGACACCACTACGAGCAGTACTTC
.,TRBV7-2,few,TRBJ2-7,CASSLSSRSTYEQYF,TGTGCCAGCAGCTTAAGTAGTCGCAGCACCTACGAGCAGTACTTC
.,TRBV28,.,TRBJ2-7,CASSSHPFGAGTVTYEQYF,TGTGCCAGCAGTTCACACCCTTTTGGGGCCGGGACGGTTACCTACGAGCAGTACTTC
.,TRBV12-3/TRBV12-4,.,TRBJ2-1,CASSLLWGDEQFF,TGTGCCAGCAGTCTTCTTTGGGGCGATGAGCAGTTCTTC
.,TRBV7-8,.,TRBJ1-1,CASSFSSGATEAFF,TGTGCCAGCAGCTTTTCATCCGGGGCCACTGAAGCTTTCTTT
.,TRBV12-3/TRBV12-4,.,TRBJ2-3,CASSHLGGVTDTQYF,TGTGCCAGCAGCCACCTGGGTGGGGTCACAGATACGCAGTATTTT
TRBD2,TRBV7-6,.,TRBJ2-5,CASSLVLRTSGEKETQYF,TGTGCCAGCAGCTTAGTCCTCAGGACTAGCGGGGAGAAAGAGACCCAGTACTTC
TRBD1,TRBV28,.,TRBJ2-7,CASSATGTGRFEQYF,TGTGCCAGCAGTGCCACCGGGACAGGTCGGTTCGAGCAGTACTTC
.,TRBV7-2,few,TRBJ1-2,CASSLARPGRDYGYTF,TGTGCCAGCAGCTTAGCCCGGCCGGGGCGGGACTATGGCTACACCTTC
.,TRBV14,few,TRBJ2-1,CASSQGLVRLFNEQFF,TGTGCCAGCAGCCAAGGACTAGTTAGGTTGTTCAATGAGCAGTTCTTC
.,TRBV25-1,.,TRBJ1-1,CASSEALNTEAFF,TGTGCCAGCAGTGAAGCCCTGAACACTGAAGCTTTCTTT
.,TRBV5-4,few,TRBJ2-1,CASSLVGRRGEQFF,TGTGCCAGCAGCTTGGTCGGACGTCGCGGTGAGCAGTTCTTC
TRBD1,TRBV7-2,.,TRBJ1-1,CASSLRTGGTGAEAFF,TGTGCCAGCAGCTTAAGGACAGGGGGCACAGGGGCTGAAGCTTTCTTT
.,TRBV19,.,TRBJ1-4,CASRPDNYLEKLFF,TGTGCCAGTAGGCCGGACAACTACTTGGAAAAACTGTTTTTT
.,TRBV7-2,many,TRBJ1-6,CASSTGQPNSPLHF,TGTGCCAGCAGCACAGGACAGCCTAATTCACCCCTCCACTTT
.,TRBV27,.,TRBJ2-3,CASSPVASYSTDTQYF,TGTGCCAGCAGTCCCGTAGCGAGTTACTCCACAGATACGCAGTATTTT
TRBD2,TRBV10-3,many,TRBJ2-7,CAISEFLAGGDYEQYF,TGTGCCATCAGTGAGTTCCTAGCGGGGGGAGACTACGAGCAGTACTTC
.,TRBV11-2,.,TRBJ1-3,CASDSGNTIYF,TGTGCCAGCGACTCTGGAAACACCATATATTTT
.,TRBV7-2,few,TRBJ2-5,CASSRDPRETQYF,TGTGCCAGCAGCCGGGACCCTCGGGAGACCCAGTACTTC
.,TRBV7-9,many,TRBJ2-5,CASHNTAVETGKRETQYF,TGTGCCAGCCATAACACAGCTGTAGAGACGGGGAAACGAGAGACCCAGTACTTC
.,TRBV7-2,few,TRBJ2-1,CASSFRELTNEQFF,TGTGCCAGCAGCTTCCGGGAATTGACAAATGAGCAGTTCTTC
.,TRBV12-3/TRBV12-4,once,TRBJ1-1,CASSLGGRAFF,TGTGCCAGCTCTTTAGGGGGGAGAGCTTTCTTT
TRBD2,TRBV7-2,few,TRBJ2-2,CASSPRTSPNTGELFF,TGTGCCAGCAGCCCTAGGACTAGCCCGAACACCGGGGAGCTGTTTTTT
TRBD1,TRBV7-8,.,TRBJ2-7,CATSTIAGTAYEQYF,TGTGCCACGTCAACTATTGCCGGGACAGCCTACGAGCAGTACTTC